This passage covers 27 T cell receptor beta chains from one sample sequenced in a study of metastatic and nonmetastatic thyroid tumors (dated by TCRdb to 2019 to 2021). Library preparation was by PCR. TCRdb names Illumina HiSeq 4000 as the instrument used. TCRdb applied fastp at Q25 and MiXCR to the public reads, then kept only in-frame beta chains. This sample gives 30,000 to 45,000 clones in total; 20% of them show up just once. The ten biggest clones cover roughly 16% of the sample. No treatment had been received by any patient before thyroid surgery. The sample taken for sequencing was blood. These receptors were obtained from a female donor with papillary thyroid cancer or a benign thyroid nodule (not recorded which). Some clones in this sample may be carry-over from other donors' samples.

The genes are TRBV7-9 and TRBJ1-2, with D possibly being TRBD1 (6 bases). Germline V gives CDR1 SEHNR, CDR2 FQNEAQ (reference sequence). This CDR3 region has 14 residues. With 1 base removed from V and 4 bases from J, the gap between germline ends came to 10 bases. CDR3 loop: CASSLEGGSYGYTF. The CDR3 nucleotides are TGTGCCAGCAGCTTAGAAGGGGGGTCCTATGGCTACACCTTC.

This clone has a handful of counts. A read error may produce the germline difference seen at one junction end. The chain has TRBV2 and TRBJ2-7; 9 nucleotides agree with TRBD2. Germline CDR1 and CDR2: SNHLY and FYNNEI. CDR3 length: 15 amino acids. CDR3 sequence: CASSDSRASGNEHYF. The CDR3, as DNA: TGTGCCAGCAGTGATTCTCGGGCTAGCGGGAACGAGCATTACTTC.

This clone qualifies as medium-sized. V gene TRBV6-4 combines with J gene TRBJ2-2; D not certain. Germline loops: CDR1 MRHNA, CDR2 SNTAGT. The CDR3 covers 13 residues. V was cut by 2 bases and J by 3 bases, with 4 bases left in between. CDR3 DNA sequence: TGTGCCAGCAGTGACAGGGACACCGGGGAGCTGTTTTTT. It codes for CASSDRDTGELFF.

With respect to this clone: A much larger clone differs from this one at a single base, so this may be a read error. The same CDR3 arises from other DNA sequences in this sample as well. The chain carries TRBV20-1 and TRBJ2-5; D not certain. This CDR3 is built from 13 residues. Germline V gene sequence: CDR1 DFQATT, CDR2 SNEGSKA (reference sequence). For the CDR3, the DNA is TGCAGTGCTACTCGCGCGGACCAGGAGACCCAGTACTTC. Amino acid sequence: CSATRADQETQYF.

This clone was counted ten times or more. The CDR3 spells CASSLDGQTLYNEQFF. CDR3 nucleotides: TGCGCCAGCAGCTTGGATGGACAGACCCTATACAATGAGCAGTTCTTC. This chain links TRBV5-1 with TRBJ2-1, with D tentatively TRBD1 (6 bases). The CDR3 runs 16 residues. Trimming stripped 0 bases from V and 4 bases from J, with 14 bases between. CDR1 and CDR2 (germline): SGHRS, YFSETQ.

By share, this clone counts as medium-sized. The V gene is TRBV6-1, the J gene TRBJ1-2; D may be TRBD1 (6 bases). Looked up from germline, CDR1 is MNHNS and CDR2 is SASEGT. The V gene lost 5 bases and the J gene lost 8 bases, with 15 bases spanning the gap. The CDR3 runs 13 residues. CDR3 sequence reads: CASSQIPGEGYTF. CDR3 nucleotide sequence: TGTGCCAGCAGTCAGATCCCAGGGGAAGGCTACACCTTC.

As regards this clone: At one boundary the junction diverges from the germline segment, which might be a read error. The chain employs TRBV7-7 and TRBJ1-2; D gene uncertain. CDR1 is SSHAT and CDR2 is FNYEAQ in the germline V gene (reference sequence). The CDR3 loop spans 14 amino acids. CDR3 region: CASSPPAGVYGYTF. The CDR3 nucleotides are TGTGCTAGCAGCCCTCCGGCAGGTGTATATGGCTACACCTTC.

This clone was detected a few times. Here the CDR3 reads CASTSAPGTLHNEKLFF. CDR3 DNA sequence: TGTGCCAGCACTTCGGCCCCCGGCACTTTGCACAATGAAAAACTGTTTTTT. The chain employs TRBV12-3 or TRBV12-4 and TRBJ1-4; D gene uncertain. CDR3 size: 17 residues. Trimming removed 7 bases at V and 5 bases at J, with 23 bases between.

This clone is labeled as medium-sized. This chain connects TRBV6-1 to TRBJ2-7, with a weak D call TRBD2 (5 bases). CDR3 length: 14 residues. Trimming removed 1 base at V and 0 bases at J, with 7 bases between. Germline V gene data show CDR1 as MNHNS and CDR2 as SASEGT. In DNA, the CDR3 is TGTGCCAGCAGTGAAGGTAGCGACTCCTACGAGCAGTACTTC. Protein product: CASSEGSDSYEQYF.

The table lists this clone with a few counts. A much larger clone lies a single base off, so this may be a read error. This CDR3 is also generated by other DNA sequences in the sample. The chain uses TRBV12-3 or TRBV12-4 and TRBJ2-3, with a weak D call TRBD2 (5 bases). V lost 6 bases, J lost 4 bases, and 20 bases lay in between. The CDR3 is 16 residues long. CDR3 protein: CASRRPTRNFPDTQYF. The DNA of the CDR3 is TGTGCCAGCAGGCGGCCCACTAGGAATTTCCCAGATACGCAGTATTTT.

Details on this clone: Being one base from a much bigger clone, this may be a read error. The chain is built from TRBV27 and TRBJ2-3; 9 bases map to TRBD2. The germline gives CDR1 MNHEY, CDR2 SMNVEV (reference sequence). J gave up 2 bases and V 3 bases, and 15 bases lay outside the gene matches. The CDR3 is 19 amino acids. CDR3 nucleotide sequence: TGTGCCAGCAGTTTTGGAGGTGGGTCTAGCGGGACTCTCACAGATACGCAGTATTTT. This sequence encodes CASSFGGGSSGTLTDTQYF.

This clone was detected many times. The chain recombines TRBV4-1 with TRBJ2-2, with 12 nucleotides matching TRBD2. CDR1 and CDR2 (germline): MGHRA, YSYEKL. After removal of 2 bases from V and 4 bases from J, the junction contained 5 bases not matched to a gene. CDR3 length: 17 amino acids. CDR3 residues: CASSQQAGLAGTGELFF. The CDR3 DNA follows: TGCGCCAGCAGCCAACAGGCGGGACTAGCGGGCACCGGGGAGCTGTTTTTT.

CDR3 sequence reads: CATSEGQGVNYGYTF. Here the CDR3 DNA reads TGTGCCACCAGTGAGGGACAGGGGGTGAACTATGGCTACACCTTC. This chain joins TRBV24-1 and TRBJ1-2; 11 nucleotides line up with TRBD1. The CDR3 loop spans 15 amino acids. The ends lost 4 bases at V and 2 bases at J; junction bases unmatched: 2. Germline CDR1 reads KGHDR; CDR2 reads SFDVKD.

This clone has only a few counts. This sequence joins TRBV12-3 or TRBV12-4 and TRBJ2-7; possible D gene TRBD2, 6 bases. The CDR3 has 12 amino acids. Deletions cut 4 bases from V and 10 bases from J, with 14 bases between. The CDR3 coding sequence is TGTGCCAGCAGTTACCGGGACTCCTTTCAGTACTTC. The encoded protein is CASSYRDSFQYF.

Concerning this clone itself: Without the conserved terminal phenylalanine or tryptophan, this CDR3 likely stems from a read error. The V call is TRBV11-1, the J call TRBJ2-7; a weak D match, TRBD2 (7 bases). Germline loops: CDR1 SGHAT, CDR2 FQDESV (reference sequence). Deletions cut 5 bases from V and 3 bases from J, with 20 bases between. This CDR3 comprises 16 residues. The CDR3 sequence is CASSPHRSGEGYEQYL. The CDR3, as DNA: TGTGCCAGCAGCCCCCACCGGTCAGGGGAGGGCTACGAGCAGTACCTC.

This clone occurred a few times. This may arise from a read error, as a much more abundant clone is one base away. The rearrangement links TRBV29-1 to TRBJ1-2; D is undetermined. Between the trimmed V and J ends, which lost 1 base and 7 bases, there was a span of 10 bases. This CDR3 contains 12 residues. Germline CDR1 and CDR2: SQVTM and ANQGSEA. The CDR3 spells CSVEGFPGGYTF. The DNA of the CDR3 is TGCAGCGTTGAAGGGTTCCCAGGTGGCTACACCTTC.

In its sample, this clone was seen many times. The chain recombines TRBV7-3 with TRBJ2-1; no firm D call. Germline V gene data show CDR1 as SGHTA and CDR2 as FQGTGA. This CDR3 is built from 15 residues. V was cut by 0 bases and J by 0 bases, with 6 bases left in between. CDR3 in DNA: TGTGCCAGCAGCTTAACGGCTGACTCCTACAATGAGCAGTTCTTC. Translating it yields CASSLTADSYNEQFF.

This clone was counted many times. The chain uses TRBV4-1 and TRBJ2-5; 7 nucleotides match TRBD1. The CDR3 is 13 amino acids. Germline assignment: CDR1 MGHRA and CDR2 YSYEKL. V was pared by 3 bases and J by 4 bases, with 2 bases of the junction left unmatched. Written as DNA, the CDR3 is TGCGCCAGCAGCCATCCAGGGGGAGAGACCCAGTACTTC. Protein product: CASSHPGGETQYF.

The chain combines TRBV6-2 or TRBV6-3 with TRBJ1-1; D uncertain. V was cut by 5 bases and J by 2 bases, with 6 bases left in between. This CDR3 contains 12 residues. Germline V gene sequence: CDR1 MNHEY, CDR2 SVGEGT. CDR3 in DNA: TGTGCCAGCAGTACGCGTAACACTGAAGCTTTCTTT. Residues: CASSTRNTEAFF.

There are a few counts of this clone. A much larger clone lies one base from this, so it may be a read error. Additional DNA sequences in this sample encode the identical CDR3. The CDR3 DNA follows: TGTGCCAGCAGCTTAGCCCTACAGGGTGGCTACACCTTC. Protein product: CASSLALQGGYTF. The chain joins TRBV7-9 to TRBJ1-2; a possible D gene is TRBD1 (6 bases). Germline-derived CDR1 and CDR2 are SEHNR and FQNEAQ (reference sequence). Trimming pared 0 bases from V and 7 bases from J, leaving 9 bases between. This CDR3 comprises 13 residues. Full variable domain (remainder filled in from reference TRBV7-9 and TRBJ1-2): DTGVSQNPRHKITKRGQNVTFRCDPISEHNRLYWYRQTLGQGPEFLTYFQNEAQLEKSRLLSDRFSAERPKGSFSTLEIQRTEQGDSAMYLCASSLALQGGYTFGSGTRLTVV.

To note about this clone: An end of the junction differs from the germline gene, which may be a read error. This chain connects TRBV20-1 to TRBJ2-5, with TRBD1 matching over 8 bases. Germline V CDR1 and CDR2: DFQATT, SNEGSKA (reference sequence). There are 14 residues in the CDR3. In DNA, the CDR3 is TGCAGTGTTAGAGATACAGGGGGTTCTGAGACCCAGTACTTC. The encoded protein is CSVRDTGGSETQYF.

This clone came up many times. A much larger clonotype is one base distant, so this may be a read error. Other DNA sequences in the same sample also yield this CDR3. The V call is TRBV10-1, the J call TRBJ2-1, with D possibly being TRBD2 (6 bases). The germline V gene encodes CDR1 WNHNN and CDR2 SYGVQD (reference sequence). The CDR3 spans 13 residues. Trimming shortened V by 2 bases and J by 10 bases, and 12 bases separated the two germline ends. This chain's CDR3 is CASSEAGPNEQFF. In DNA, the CDR3 is TGCGCCAGCAGTGAGGCGGGACCTAACGAGCAGTTCTTC.

This clone was picked up many times. The chain joins TRBV19 to TRBJ2-7, with 7 bases that match TRBD1. CDR1 LNHDA and CDR2 SQIVND come from the germline V gene (reference sequence). V was pared by 3 bases and J by 3 bases, with 5 bases of the junction left unmatched. The CDR3 is made up of 14 amino acids. The CDR3 reads CASSIQPGGYEQYF. The DNA for the CDR3 is TGTGCCAGTAGTATCCAGCCAGGGGGCTACGAGCAGTACTTC.

This clone was seen many times. Other DNA variants within this sample encode the same CDR3. J is TRBJ1-1 and V is TRBV20-1; D not resolved. Germline V gene data show CDR1 as DFQATT and CDR2 as SNEGSKA (reference sequence). V was clipped by 4 bases and J by 4 bases, with 10 bases between them. The CDR3 covers 12 residues. CDR3: CSATPSGTEAFF. The CDR3 bases are TGCAGTGCTACACCCAGTGGCACTGAAGCTTTCTTT.

This clone was counted at least ten times. This chain uses TRBV18 with TRBJ2-7, with D perhaps TRBD1 (6 bases). Germline V gives CDR1 KGHSH, CDR2 LQKENI. Trimming removed 6 bases from V and 3 bases from J, with 24 bases in between. This CDR3 contains 17 residues. The CDR3 spells CASSLTGLTTVNYEQYF. The DNA of the CDR3 is TGTGCCAGCTCCCTGACAGGCCTCACCACGGTTAACTACGAGCAGTACTTC. Full variable domain (outside the CDR3, taken from reference TRBV18 and TRBJ2-7): NAGVMQNPRHLVRRRGQEARLRCSPMKGHSHVYWYRQLPEEGLKFMVYLQKENIIDESGMPKERFSAEFPKEGPSILRIQQVVRGDSAAYFCASSLTGLTTVNYEQYFGPGTRLTVT.

This clone was counted many times. The chain has TRBV2 and TRBJ2-1; TRBD2 agrees at 10 bases. In germline, CDR1 is SNHLY, CDR2 FYNNEI. This CDR3 contains 13 residues. Trimming took 3 bases from V and 11 from J; bases not matched to a gene: 4. The CDR3 here is CASSEGTSVQQFF. As DNA, the CDR3 is TGTGCCAGCAGTGAGGGGACTAGCGTTCAGCAGTTCTTC.

There are many counts of this clone. V gene TRBV20-1 combines with J gene TRBJ2-3; 8 bases align to TRBD2. CDR3 length equals 16 residues. Looked up from germline, CDR1 is DFQATT and CDR2 is SNEGSKA (reference sequence). J lost 2 bases, V lost 4 bases, and 11 bases had no gene match. DNA for the CDR3: TGCAGTGCTACCACCCCGGGACTAGAAATCACAGATACGCAGTATTTT. Amino acids: CSATTPGLEITDTQYF.